Listed here are 14 T cell receptor beta chains from one sample, sequenced in a study of shared clonotypes between healthy human individuals. Assay used: immunoSEQ multiplex PCR; TCRdb lists only in-frame clones, some missing. The sample lists fewer than 1.8 million clones; 98% were seen once. The sample consisted of naive CD4+ T cells sorted from blood. The subset: CD45RA+ positively selected. These receptor sequences come from a man aged 30 to 39 in good health.

With respect to this clone: The sample has other DNA sequences that encode this CDR3 too. The gene calls are TRBV10-3 and TRBJ2-3, with D unclear. Germline-derived CDR1 and CDR2 are ENHRY and SYGVKD. The CDR3 contains 12 residues. V was trimmed by 3 bases and J by 4 bases, leaving 5 bases between them. CDR3 amino acids: CAISEGADTQYF. For the CDR3, the DNA is TGTGCCATCAGTGAAGGTGCAGATACGCAGTATTTT.

The chain recombines TRBV5-1 with TRBJ1-2; perhaps TRBD1 as D (6 bases). V was pared by 0 bases and J by 8 bases, with 14 bases between. CDR1 and CDR2 from the germline V gene are SGHRS and YFSETQ. The CDR3 consists of 14 residues. This chain's CDR3 is CASSLDVGGVGYTF. CDR3 DNA: TGCGCCAGCAGCTTGGACGTGGGGGGCGTAGGCTACACCTTC.

This chain connects TRBV11-2 to TRBJ2-7; D call uncertain. The V end lost 1 base, the J end lost 4 bases, and 8 bases lay between the germline ends. The CDR3 spans 13 residues. The germline V gene encodes CDR1 SGHAT and CDR2 FQNNGV. The CDR3 is CASSLGWGYEQYF. The CDR3 DNA sequence: TGTGCCAGCAGCTTAGGCTGGGGTTACGAGCAGTACTTC.

This chain connects TRBV7-2 to TRBJ2-5; 9 bases agree with TRBD2. J was trimmed by 5 bases and V by 3 bases; bases with no gene match: 4. The CDR3 runs to 14 residues. Germline CDR1 is SGHTA and CDR2 is FQGNSA. CDR3 sequence reads: CASSFSAGGETQYF. CDR3 bases: TGTGCCAGCAGCTTCTCTGCGGGAGGGGAGACCCAGTACTTC.

This chain connects TRBV5-1 to TRBJ1-2; D gene unclear. The CDR3 runs 13 residues. Germline V gives CDR1 SGHRS, CDR2 YFSETQ. V lost 0 bases and J lost 7, with 10 bases in between. CDR3 nucleotide sequence: TGCGCCAGCAGCTTGGACGTGGGTGGTGGCTACACCTTC. Translated, it gives CASSLDVGGGYTF.

The rearrangement uses TRBV9 and TRBJ2-3; 9 bases are shared with TRBD1. CDR1 and CDR2 from the germline V gene are SGDLS and YYNGEE. V lost 0 bases to trimming and J lost 5 bases; unmatched junction nucleotides: 10. The CDR3 has 17 residues. The CDR3 here is CASSVDITGGLVDTQYF. The CDR3 coding sequence is TGTGCCAGCAGCGTAGACATCACAGGGGGCCTGGTAGATACGCAGTATTTT.

The V gene is TRBV5-1, the J gene TRBJ1-1; D may be TRBD1 (5 bases). Trimming took off 4 bases at V and 0 bases at J, with 22 bases between the two ends. This CDR3 comprises 18 residues. Germline V lookup: CDR1 SGHRS, CDR2 YFSETQ. The DNA of the CDR3 is TGCGCCAGCAGCACATCTCGGGGACCGGAGGATTTGAACACTGAAGCTTTCTTT. Residues: CASSTSRGPEDLNTEAFF. The complete variable domain, with remaining parts taken from reference TRBV5-1 and TRBJ1-1, reads KAGVTQTPRYLIKTRGQQVTLSCSPISGHRSVSWYQQTPGQGLQFLFEYFSETQRNKGNFPGRFSGRQFSNSRSEMNVSTLELGDSALYLCASSTSRGPEDLNTEAFFGQGTRLTVV.

The chain carries TRBV15 and TRBJ2-2; D not resolved. Germline lookup yields CDR1 LNHNV and CDR2 YYDKDF (reference sequence). Between the trimmed V and J ends, which lost 6 bases and 0 bases, there was a span of 11 bases. CDR3 length: 15 amino acids. CDR3 bases: TGTGCCACCAGACCCCATGGGACGAACACCGGGGAGCTGTTTTTT. This translates into CATRPHGTNTGELFF.

The gene calls are TRBV28 and TRBJ2-5; D might be TRBD1 or TRBD2, each matching 5 bases. V lost 7 bases and J 1 base, leaving 10 bases between the germline ends. The CDR3 spans 13 residues. Germline lookup yields CDR1 MDHEN and CDR2 SYDVKM. DNA for the CDR3: TGTGCCAGCACCTCTGGGGGCCAAGAGACCCAGTACTTC. As protein: CASTSGGQETQYF.

The chain employs TRBV7-9 and TRBJ2-7; D possibly corresponds to TRBD2 (5 bases). V was cut by 0 bases and J by 0 bases, with 12 bases left in between. The CDR3 sequence is 16 residues long. Germline V gene lookup returns CDR1 SEHNR and CDR2 FQNEAQ (reference sequence). The CDR3 sequence is CASSLARGRSSYEQYF. The DNA of the CDR3 is TGTGCCAGCAGCTTAGCGCGAGGGCGGAGCTCCTACGAGCAGTACTTC.

The genes are TRBV18 and TRBJ1-5; D call uncertain. The V gene lost 5 bases and the J gene lost 9 bases, with 14 bases spanning the gap. This CDR3 contains 13 residues. Germline loops: CDR1 KGHSH, CDR2 LQKENI. The CDR3 sequence: CASSSSGLAPQHF. CDR3 DNA: TGTGCCAGCTCATCCTCAGGACTCGCGCCCCAGCATTTT.

This chain joins TRBV5-5 and TRBJ2-5; no clear D. Germline CDR1 and CDR2: SGHKS and YYEKEE (reference sequence). This CDR3 is 14 amino acids long. V shed 4 bases and J shed 1 base, with 11 bases lying between them. Written as DNA, the CDR3 is TGTGCCAGCAGCCATCCAGGCGGCCAAGAGACCCAGTACTTC. Amino acids: CASSHPGGQETQYF.

The chain recombines TRBV7-2 with TRBJ2-7, with TRBD1 matching over 7 bases. CDR1 SGHTA and CDR2 FQGNSA come from the germline V gene. This CDR3 has 15 amino acids. The junction had 10 bases not matched to a gene; V was cut back by 4 bases and J by 4 bases. The CDR3 region is CASSSGQVVGYEQYF. The DNA of the CDR3 is TGTGCCAGCAGCTCCGGACAGGTCGTGGGGTACGAGCAGTACTTC.

V and J are TRBV9 and TRBJ2-3, with 15 bases aligning to TRBD2. Germline V CDR1 and CDR2: SGDLS, YYNGEE. The CDR3 runs to 16 residues. Trimming cost V 4 bases and J 6 bases; bases outside gene matches: 6. CDR3 in amino acids: CASSPGLAGGLDTQYF. The CDR3 nucleotides read TGTGCCAGCAGCCCCGGACTAGCGGGAGGGCTTGATACGCAGTATTTT. The full variable domain, completed using reference TRBV9 and TRBJ2-3, is DSGVTQTPKHLITATGQRVTLRCSPRSGDLSVYWYQQSLDQGLQFLIQYYNGEERAKGNILERFSAQQFPDLHSELNLSSLELGDSALYFCASSPGLAGGLDTQYFGPGTRLTVL.